This T cell receptor (beta chain) was sequenced during a study of T cells after yellow fever vaccination. The wider study: Any fraction with a low cell number was prepared using SMART-Seq v4 Ultra Low Input.

Findings of the study overall: The secondary response was weaker but peaked faster, day 5 versus 15. The booster response re-showed most primary clones: around 96% CD4, almost 90% CD8.

Trimming removed 6 bases from V and 8 bases from J, with 11 bases in between. In germline, CDR1 is DFQATT, CDR2 SNEGSKA (reference sequence). The CDR3 contains 12 residues. TCRdb recomputed calls from the 5' RACE reads with MiXCR, one row per CDR3 protein. The sample gives approximately 610,000 distinct CDR3 sequences, about a sixth of which show up once; 15% to 20% is in the top ten. Worth noting for this clonotype: Its matching antigen is unknown.

The chain is built from TRBV20-1 and TRBJ1-6; D remains unclear. Here the sequenced sample was PBMCs, taken less than 6 days after the first yellow fever vaccination. The receptor was isolated from a man younger than 30 who received the YFV17D yellow fever vaccine. The CDR3 sequence: CSALTIDSPLHF. The CDR3 DNA follows: TGCAGTGCCCTGACCATCGATTCACCCCTCCACTTT.